Reported below is one T cell receptor (beta chain). The antigen remains unidentified. CDR1 SGHTA and CDR2 FQGNSA come from the germline V gene. J gave up 3 bases and V 5 bases, and 11 bases lay outside the gene matches. The CDR3 extends over 16 amino acids. TCRdb fed the 5' RACE reads into MiXCR, producing one record per CDR3 protein. The sample contains 200,000 to 300,000 distinct CDR3 sequences, under 15% of which appear only once. These data come from a study of T cells after yellow fever vaccination. Overall study: Low-cell-number fractions underwent preparation using SMART-Seq v4 Ultra Low Input.

Points from the study as a whole: The booster saw the reappearance of most primary-vaccination clones (roughly 96% CD4, about 90% CD8). A weaker but faster secondary response was observed, peaking on day 5 versus 15.

This sequence was found in a young man who received the YFV17D yellow fever vaccine. The chain employs TRBV7-2 and TRBJ2-3; 7 nucleotides agree with TRBD2. The starting material was CD4+ T cells sorted from PBMCs, obtained 45 days after the yellow fever booster vaccination. The CDR3 DNA reads as TGTGCCAGCAGCCTAGGGACTACCGGAGGGACAGATACGCAGTATTTT. Its translation: CASSLGTTGGTDTQYF.